The 5 T cell receptor beta chains reported below all come from one sample, sequenced in a study of T-cell memory formation after mild COVID-19 (TCRdb year 2021). Libraries were made using 5' RACE. Sequencing was performed on an Illumina NovaSeq 6000. In-frame beta chains were kept once TCRdb had trimmed the public reads at Q25 with fastp and called clones with MiXCR. Each record represents a unique CDR3 protein, reported with the most common genes and DNA among its rows. The table for this sample lists just under 550,000 distinct CDR3 sequences; roughly 20% of them were counted only once. 12% of the sample is taken by the ten largest. Sequencing was done on a sample of PBMCs or a T cell subset sorted from them (not recorded which). Every receptor here comes from an adult woman who had mild COVID-19 (a few samples of this study predate the infection). The sample titles of this study are shuffled in the database, so cell type and time point are left out; the donor was told from shared clones.

To note about this clonotype: One end of the junction is discordant with germline, which a read error may explain. The chain has TRBV12-3 or TRBV12-4 and TRBJ1-4; the D gene is possibly TRBD1 (6 bases). The CDR3 has 15 amino acids. The CDR3 nucleotides are TGTGCCAGCAGGTTAGGGGGACCGGGGAATGAAAAACTGTTTTTT. It translates to CASRLGGPGNEKLFF.

This clonotype was seen a handful of times. V is TRBV19 and J is TRBJ2-2; D is undetermined. V shed 4 bases and J shed 1 base, with 10 bases lying between them. Germline V lookup: CDR1 LNHDA, CDR2 SQIVND (reference sequence). The CDR3 covers 15 residues. The CDR3 bases are TGTGCCAGTAGTACCCGGGTAGGGAACACCGGGGAGCTGTTTTTT. Protein sequence: CASSTRVGNTGELFF.

This clonotype was detected many times. The chain combines TRBV12-3 or TRBV12-4 with TRBJ2-2, with D perhaps assigned TRBD1 or TRBD2 (6 bases each). The CDR3 runs 14 residues. V was shortened by 6 bases and J by 1 base, with 9 bases between the two germline ends. The CDR3 region is CASRGGLNTGELFF. CDR3 DNA: TGTGCCAGCAGAGGGGGACTGAACACCGGGGAGCTGTTTTTT.

This clonotype was seen a handful of times. The chain has TRBV5-1 and TRBJ1-6, with D possibly matching TRBD1 (5 bases). CDR1 SGHRS and CDR2 YFSETQ come from the germline V gene. The V end was cut by 4 bases, the J end by 0 bases, with 14 bases between. This CDR3 is built from 17 residues. The CDR3 bases are TGCGCCAGCAGCCCTGGACACGTTAGCTCCTATAATTCACCCCTCCACTTT. It codes for CASSPGHVSSYNSPLHF.

The chain has TRBV10-3 and TRBJ2-7, with D tentatively TRBD2 (6 bases). The germline CDR1 and CDR2 sequences are ENHRY and SYGVKD. V was trimmed by 3 bases and J by 4 bases, leaving 13 bases between them. This CDR3 is 14 amino acids long. CDR3 amino acids: CAISEGGSGYEQYF. The CDR3 nucleotides read TGTGCCATCAGTGAAGGTGGTAGCGGATACGAGCAGTACTTC.